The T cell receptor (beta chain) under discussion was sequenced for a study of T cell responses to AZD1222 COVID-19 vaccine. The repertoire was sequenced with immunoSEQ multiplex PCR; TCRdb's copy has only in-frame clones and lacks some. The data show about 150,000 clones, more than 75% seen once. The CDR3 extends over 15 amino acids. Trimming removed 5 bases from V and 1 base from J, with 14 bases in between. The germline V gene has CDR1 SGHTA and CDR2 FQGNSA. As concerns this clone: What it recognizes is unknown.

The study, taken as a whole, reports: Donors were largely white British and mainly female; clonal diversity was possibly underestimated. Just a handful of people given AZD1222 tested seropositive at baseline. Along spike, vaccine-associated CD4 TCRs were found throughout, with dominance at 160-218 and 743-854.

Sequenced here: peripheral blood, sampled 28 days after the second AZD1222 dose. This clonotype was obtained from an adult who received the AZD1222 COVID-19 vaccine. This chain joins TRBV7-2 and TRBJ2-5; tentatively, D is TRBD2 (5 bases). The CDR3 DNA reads TGTGCCAGCAGCCCGTACCTGACTACCCAAGAGACCCAGTACTTC. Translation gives CASSPYLTTQETQYF.